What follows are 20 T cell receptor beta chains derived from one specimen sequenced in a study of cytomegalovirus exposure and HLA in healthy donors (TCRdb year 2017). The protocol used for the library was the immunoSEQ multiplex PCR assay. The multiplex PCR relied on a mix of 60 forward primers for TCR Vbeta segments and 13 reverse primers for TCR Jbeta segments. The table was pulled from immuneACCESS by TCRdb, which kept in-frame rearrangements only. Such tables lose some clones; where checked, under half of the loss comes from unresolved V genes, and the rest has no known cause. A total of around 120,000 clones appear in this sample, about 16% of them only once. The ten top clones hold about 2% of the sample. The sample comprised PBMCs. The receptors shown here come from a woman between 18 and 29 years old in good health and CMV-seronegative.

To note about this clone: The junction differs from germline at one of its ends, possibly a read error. The CDR3 loop reads CVSSSWDRTNEKLFF. In DNA, the CDR3 is TGTGTCAGCAGCTCATGGGACAGAACTAATGAAAAACTGTTTTTT. J is TRBJ1-4 and V is TRBV5-6, with 7 bases aligning to TRBD1. In germline, CDR1 is SGHDT, CDR2 YYEEEE. The CDR3 loop spans 15 amino acids.

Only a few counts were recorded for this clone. Here the CDR3 reads CASSWTSGSYEQYF. CDR3 in DNA: TGCGCCAGCAGTTGGACTAGCGGATCCTACGAGCAGTACTTC. The J gene is TRBJ2-7, the V gene TRBV5-1; 10 bases line up with TRBD2. J was trimmed by 1 base and V by 5 bases; bases with no gene match: 3. Germline values: CDR1 SGHRS, CDR2 YFSETQ. The CDR3 extends over 14 amino acids.

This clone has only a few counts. DNA of the CDR3: TGTGCCAGCAGCCCCATAAACACAGGGAACACTGAAGCTTTCTTT. It specifies CASSPINTGNTEAFF. The V call is TRBV7-8, the J call TRBJ1-1, with D tentatively TRBD1 (5 bases). V was trimmed by 5 bases and J by 1 base, leaving 14 bases between them. In germline, CDR1 is SGHVS, CDR2 FQNEAQ. The CDR3 consists of 15 residues.

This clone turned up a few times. The chain's CDR3 is CASSLDGNVDTQYF. For the CDR3, the DNA is TGCGCCAGCAGCTTGGACGGGAATGTAGATACGCAGTATTTT. The chain uses TRBV5-1 and TRBJ2-3, with D possibly being TRBD2 (5 bases). Trimming removed 0 bases at V and 5 bases at J, with 10 bases between. Germline V gene lookup returns CDR1 SGHRS and CDR2 YFSETQ. The CDR3 has 14 amino acids.

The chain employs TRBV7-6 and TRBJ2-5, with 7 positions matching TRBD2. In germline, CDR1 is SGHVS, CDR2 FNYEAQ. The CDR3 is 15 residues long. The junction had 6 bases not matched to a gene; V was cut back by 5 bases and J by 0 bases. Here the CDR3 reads CASSPGRGNQETQYF. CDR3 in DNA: TGTGCCAGCAGCCCGGGGCGGGGGAACCAAGAGACCCAGTACTTC.

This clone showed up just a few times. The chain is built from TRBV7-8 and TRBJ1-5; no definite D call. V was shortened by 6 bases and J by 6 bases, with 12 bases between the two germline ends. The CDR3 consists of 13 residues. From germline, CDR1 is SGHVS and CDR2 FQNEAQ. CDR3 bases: TGTGCCAGCAGTACAGTGGAAGCTCAGCCCCAGCATTTT. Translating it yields CASSTVEAQPQHF.

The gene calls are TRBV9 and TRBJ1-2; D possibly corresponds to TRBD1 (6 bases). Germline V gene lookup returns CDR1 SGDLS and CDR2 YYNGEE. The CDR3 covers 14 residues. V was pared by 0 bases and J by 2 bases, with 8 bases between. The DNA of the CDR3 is TGTGCCAGCAGCGTAGGGACAGAGAACTATGGCTACACCTTC. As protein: CASSVGTENYGYTF.

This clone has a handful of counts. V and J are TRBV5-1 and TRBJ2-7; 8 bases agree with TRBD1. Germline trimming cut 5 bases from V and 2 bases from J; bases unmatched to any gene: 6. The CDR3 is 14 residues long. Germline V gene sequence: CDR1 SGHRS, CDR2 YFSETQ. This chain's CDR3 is CASRSDRAAYEQYF. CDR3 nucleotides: TGCGCCAGCAGATCGGACAGGGCAGCCTACGAGCAGTACTTC.

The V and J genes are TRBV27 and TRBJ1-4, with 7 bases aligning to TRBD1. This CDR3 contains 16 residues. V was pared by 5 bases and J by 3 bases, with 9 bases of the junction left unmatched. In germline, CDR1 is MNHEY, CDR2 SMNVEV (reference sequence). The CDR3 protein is CASSPTQGRANEKLFF. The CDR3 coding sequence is TGTGCCAGCAGTCCAACACAGGGGCGGGCTAATGAAAAACTGTTTTTT.

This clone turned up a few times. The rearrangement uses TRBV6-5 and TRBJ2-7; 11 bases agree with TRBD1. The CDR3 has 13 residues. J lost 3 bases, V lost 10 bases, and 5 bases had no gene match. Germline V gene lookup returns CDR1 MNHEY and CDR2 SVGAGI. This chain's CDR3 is CATTGTGGYEQYF. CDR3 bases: TGTGCCACCACCGGGACAGGGGGCTACGAGCAGTACTTC.

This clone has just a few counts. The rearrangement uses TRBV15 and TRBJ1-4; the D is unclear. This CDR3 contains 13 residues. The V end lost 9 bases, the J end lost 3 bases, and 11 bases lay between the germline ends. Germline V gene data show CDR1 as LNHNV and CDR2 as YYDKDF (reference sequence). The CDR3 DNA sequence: TGTGCCACATCGGGGTACTCTAATGAAAAACTGTTTTTT. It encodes CATSGYSNEKLFF. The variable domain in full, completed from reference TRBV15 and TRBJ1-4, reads DAMVIQNPRYQVTQFGKPVTLSCSQTLNHNVMYWYQQKSSQAPKLLFHYYDKDFNNEADTPDNFQSRRPNTSFCFLDIRSPGLGDTAMYLCATSGYSNEKLFFGSGTQLSVL.

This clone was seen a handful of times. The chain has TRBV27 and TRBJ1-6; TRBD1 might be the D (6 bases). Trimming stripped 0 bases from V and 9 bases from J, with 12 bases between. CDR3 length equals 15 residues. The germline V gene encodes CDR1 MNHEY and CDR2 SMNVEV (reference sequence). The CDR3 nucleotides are TGTGCCAGCAGTTTATCCACCCCACAGGGTTCACCCCTCCACTTT. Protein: CASSLSTPQGSPLHF.

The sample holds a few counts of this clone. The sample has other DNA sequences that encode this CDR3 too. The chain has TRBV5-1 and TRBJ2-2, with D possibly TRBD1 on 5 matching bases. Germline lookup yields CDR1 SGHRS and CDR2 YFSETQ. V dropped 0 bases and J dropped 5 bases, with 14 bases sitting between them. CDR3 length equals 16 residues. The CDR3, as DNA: TGCGCCAGCAGCTTGGCCCCAGGGTCAGGAACCGGGGAGCTGTTTTTT. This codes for CASSLAPGSGTGELFF.

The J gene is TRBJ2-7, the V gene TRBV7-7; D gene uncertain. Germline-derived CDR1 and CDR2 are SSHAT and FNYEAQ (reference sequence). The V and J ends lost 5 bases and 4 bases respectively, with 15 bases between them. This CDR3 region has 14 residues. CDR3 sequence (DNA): TGTGCCAGCAGCCCAGACTGGAACGGATACGAGCAGTACTTC. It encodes CASSPDWNGYEQYF.

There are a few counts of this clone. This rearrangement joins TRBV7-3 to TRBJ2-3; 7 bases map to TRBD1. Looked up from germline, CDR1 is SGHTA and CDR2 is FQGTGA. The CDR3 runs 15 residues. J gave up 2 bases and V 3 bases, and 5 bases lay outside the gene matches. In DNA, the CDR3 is TGTGCCAGCAGCTTTGACAGGGCAAACACAGATACGCAGTATTTT. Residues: CASSFDRANTDTQYF.

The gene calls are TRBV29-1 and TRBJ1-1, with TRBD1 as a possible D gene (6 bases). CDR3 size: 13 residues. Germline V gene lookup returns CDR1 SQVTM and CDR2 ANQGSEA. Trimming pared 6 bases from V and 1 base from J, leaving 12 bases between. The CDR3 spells CSVTVTGNTEAFF. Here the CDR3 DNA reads TGCAGCGTCACCGTGACAGGGAACACTGAAGCTTTCTTT. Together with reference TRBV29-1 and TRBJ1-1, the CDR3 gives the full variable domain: SAVISQKPSRDICQRGTSLTIQCQVDSQVTMMFWYRQQPGQSLTLIATANQGSEATYESGFVIDKFPISRPNLTFSTLTVSNMSPEDSSIYLCSVTVTGNTEAFFGQGTRLTVV.

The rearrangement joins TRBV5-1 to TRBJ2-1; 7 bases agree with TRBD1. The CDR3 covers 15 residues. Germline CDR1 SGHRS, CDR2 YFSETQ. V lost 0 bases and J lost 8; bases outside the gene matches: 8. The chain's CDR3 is CASSLEGRGSDEQFF. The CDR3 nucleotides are TGCGCCAGCAGCTTGGAGGGCAGGGGGAGCGATGAGCAGTTCTTC.

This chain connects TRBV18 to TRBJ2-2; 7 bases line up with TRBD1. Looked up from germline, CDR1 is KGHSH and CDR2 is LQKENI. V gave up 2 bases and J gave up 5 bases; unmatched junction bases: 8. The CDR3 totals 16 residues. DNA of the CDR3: TGTGCCAGCTCACCAGAGGGACAGAGGGATACCGGGGAGCTGTTTTTT. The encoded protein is CASSPEGQRDTGELFF.

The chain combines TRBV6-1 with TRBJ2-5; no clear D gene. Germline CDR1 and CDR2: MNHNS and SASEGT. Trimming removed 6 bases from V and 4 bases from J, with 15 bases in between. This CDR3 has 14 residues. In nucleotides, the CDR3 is TGTGCCAGCAGCTACGACACCGGCCGAGAGACCCAGTACTTC. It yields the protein CASSYDTGRETQYF.

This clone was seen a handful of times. The CDR3 region is CASSENRGGATEAFF. CDR3 coding DNA: TGTGCCAGCAGTGAAAACCGGGGGGGGGCCACTGAAGCTTTCTTT. The gene calls are TRBV6-1 and TRBJ1-1, with D perhaps TRBD1 (6 bases). Per the germline V gene, CDR1 is MNHNS and CDR2 is SASEGT. Trimming shortened V by 2 bases and J by 4 bases, and 14 bases separated the two germline ends. The CDR3 consists of 15 residues.